The 32 T cell receptor beta chains given below trace back to one sample, sequenced in a study of blood T cell repertoires in COVID-19. Repertoires were generated with immunoSEQ multiplex PCR, while TCRdb's copy carries only in-frame clones and drops some. The repertoire consists of approximately 130,000 clones, with approximately 85% occurring once and the leading ten covering roughly 4.5%. Sequenced input: peripheral blood. These receptors were collected from a human donor in a cohort sampled during active COVID-19.

This sequence joins TRBV27 and TRBJ1-5; D gene uncertain. The V gene lost 3 bases and the J gene lost 2 bases, with 5 bases spanning the gap. In germline, CDR1 is MNHEY, CDR2 SMNVEV (reference sequence). This CDR3 is built from 13 residues. The CDR3 reads CASSFRRNQPQHF. CDR3 sequence (DNA): TGTGCCAGCAGTTTTCGTCGCAATCAGCCCCAGCATTTT.

The chain is built from TRBV13 and TRBJ1-5; 7 bases are a match to TRBD1. The V gene end was trimmed by 3 bases and the J gene end by 10 bases; junction bases not matched to a gene: 12. The CDR3 runs to 15 residues. The V gene's germline CDR1 is PRHDT and CDR2 FYEKMQ (reference sequence). This CDR3 is CASSLRGQPSTPQHF. CDR3 nucleotide sequence: TGTGCCAGCAGCTTGAGGGGGCAGCCTTCCACCCCCCAGCATTTT.

The chain combines TRBV28 with TRBJ2-3, with D perhaps TRBD2 (6 bases). Trimming removed 3 bases at V and 11 bases at J, with 18 bases between. Looked up from germline, CDR1 is MDHEN and CDR2 is SYDVKM. This CDR3 is 14 amino acids long. The CDR3 DNA is TGTGCCAGCAGTTTGGGCGGGAAGGGCCTCGGGCAGTATTTT. Translating it yields CASSLGGKGLGQYF. Together with reference TRBV28 and TRBJ2-3, the CDR3 gives the full variable domain: DVKVTQSSRYLVKRTGEKVFLECVQDMDHENMFWYRQDPGLGLRLIYFSYDVKMKEKGDIPEGYSVSREKKERFSLILESASTNQTSMYLCASSLGGKGLGQYFGPGTRLTVL.

V usage is TRBV7-2 and J usage is TRBJ2-3, with D maybe TRBD2 (7 bases). V was pared by 2 bases and J by 0 bases, with 15 bases between. The CDR3 extends over 17 amino acids. In germline, CDR1 is SGHTA, CDR2 FQGNSA. CDR3: CASSLSSAGASTDTQYF. As DNA, the CDR3 is TGTGCCAGCAGCTTATCTTCGGCGGGGGCTAGCACAGATACGCAGTATTTT.

The V gene is TRBV9, the J gene TRBJ1-3, with D perhaps TRBD1 (5 bases). V was shortened by 3 bases and J by 8 bases, with 12 bases between the two germline ends. CDR1 and CDR2 (germline): SGDLS, YYNGEE. The CDR3 is made up of 13 amino acids. The CDR3 region is CASSGGRGYTIYF. CDR3 DNA sequence: TGTGCCAGCAGCGGAGGACGGGGGTACACCATATATTTT.

This chain connects TRBV7-3 to TRBJ2-7; possibly TRBD2 for D (6 bases). The CDR3 spans 14 residues. Germline V CDR1 and CDR2: SGHTA, FQGTGA. The germline V and J ends were trimmed by 11 bases and 0 bases, with 17 bases remaining between them. Written as DNA, the CDR3 is TGTGCCCACCGGACGGAGGGTTTCTCCTACGAGCAGTACTTC. Protein product: CAHRTEGFSYEQYF.

This clone was recorded once. CDR3 nucleotide sequence: TGTGCCAGCAGCTTATCCCTAGACAGGACCTCCGGGGAGCTGTTTTTT. This sequence encodes CASSLSLDRTSGELFF. V usage is TRBV7-2 and J usage is TRBJ2-2; D may be TRBD1 (6 bases). Germline V gene data show CDR1 as SGHTA and CDR2 as FQGNSA. Between the trimmed V and J ends, which lost 2 bases and 6 bases, there was a span of 16 bases. The CDR3 consists of 16 residues.

The V gene is TRBV6-5, the J gene TRBJ2-1; D might be TRBD2 (6 bases). This CDR3 comprises 16 residues. V was cut by 0 bases and J by 0 bases, with 9 bases left in between. The germline gives CDR1 MNHEY, CDR2 SVGAGI. CDR3 nucleotide sequence: TGTGCCAGCAGTTACTCGGGGGGAACCTCCTACAATGAGCAGTTCTTC. Protein sequence: CASSYSGGTSYNEQFF.

The rearrangement uses TRBV4-3 and TRBJ2-3, with D tentatively TRBD1 (5 bases). The germline V gene encodes CDR1 LGHNA and CDR2 YSLEER. The CDR3 is made up of 17 amino acids. V lost 0 bases and J 0 bases, leaving 13 bases between the germline ends. CDR3 in amino acids: CASSQDVDIPSTDTQYF. The DNA of the CDR3 is TGCGCCAGCAGCCAAGATGTGGACATACCTAGCACAGATACGCAGTATTTT.

This chain connects TRBV19 to TRBJ2-1, with D hard to call. Germline assignment: CDR1 LNHDA and CDR2 SQIVND (reference sequence). The CDR3 is 11 residues long. V was clipped by 7 bases and J by 9 bases, with 10 bases between them. The CDR3 region has the DNA TGTGCCAGTATGAGGCTGACTGAGCAGTTCTTC. Its protein is CASMRLTEQFF.

This sequence joins TRBV2 and TRBJ2-3; the match to TRBD2 covers 8 bases. The V gene's germline CDR1 is SNHLY and CDR2 FYNNEI. There are 17 residues in the CDR3. V lost 6 bases to trimming and J lost 6 bases; unmatched junction nucleotides: 17. This CDR3 reads CASRFTTGLVSRDTQYF. CDR3 sequence (DNA): TGTGCCAGCAGATTTACGACGGGACTAGTTAGTAGGGATACGCAGTATTTT.

The rearrangement uses TRBV20-1 and TRBJ1-2, with D possibly matching TRBD1 (5 bases). CDR3 length: 15 amino acids. Trimming removed 3 bases from V and 5 bases from J, with 19 bases in between. Germline CDR1 is DFQATT and CDR2 is SNEGSKA (reference sequence). Here the CDR3 reads CSASSAGPDRYGYTF. The CDR3 DNA reads as TGCAGTGCTAGTTCCGCGGGACCAGATAGGTATGGCTACACCTTC.

This clone occurred once. The chain links TRBV5-4 to TRBJ1-3, with TRBD1 identical over 7 bases. Germline CDR1 is SGHNT and CDR2 is YYREEE (reference sequence). This CDR3 comprises 19 residues. With 3 bases clipped from V and 4 bases from J, the junction kept 19 bases outside the gene matches. CDR3 sequence (DNA): TGTGCCAGCAGCTCCAGGGGGGCCCGGGCCGCTGGATCGGGAAACACCATATATTTT. The encoded protein is CASSSRGARAAGSGNTIYF.

A note on this clone: The junction and the germline gene differ at one end; a read error may be behind it. The chain couples TRBV7-7 to TRBJ2-3; 10 nucleotides align to TRBD1. CDR3 size: 16 residues. The germline V gene has CDR1 SSHAT and CDR2 FNYEAQ (reference sequence). CDR3: CASSLGPGQGSDTQYF. CDR3 in DNA: TGTGCTAGCAGCTTGGGTCCGGGACAGGGGTCAGATACGCAGTATTTT.

V and J are TRBV5-4 and TRBJ2-3; TRBD2 might be the D (6 bases). Germline V CDR1 and CDR2: SGHNT, YYREEE (reference sequence). Trimming took off 3 bases at V and 2 bases at J, with 16 bases between the two ends. This CDR3 has 16 amino acids. For the CDR3, the DNA is TGTGCCAGCAGCTCCGCAAGTGGAGGGCTCACAGATACGCAGTATTTT. It yields the protein CASSSASGGLTDTQYF.

The chain has TRBV19 and TRBJ1-2; the match to TRBD1 covers 7 bases. CDR1 and CDR2 (germline): LNHDA, SQIVND (reference sequence). V shed 7 bases and J 5 bases; nucleotides not matched to a gene: 10. The CDR3 consists of 14 residues. DNA for the CDR3: TGTGCCAGTAAACCGGGACAGTCTTCTTATGGCTACACCTTC. Protein: CASKPGQSSYGYTF.

CDR3 sequence: CASSQGATNEKLFF. The CDR3 DNA sequence: TGCGCCAGCAGCCAGGGGGCAACTAATGAAAAACTGTTTTTT. V is TRBV5-1 and J is TRBJ1-4; 7 bases fit TRBD1. The CDR3 length is 14 residues. V gave up 4 bases and J gave up 0 bases; unmatched junction bases: 0. CDR1 and CDR2 from the germline V gene are SGHRS and YFSETQ.

This chain connects TRBV2 to TRBJ1-5, with D perhaps matching TRBD1 (6 bases). The ends were cut back, 4 bases at V and 0 bases at J, with 13 bases in the middle. The CDR3 totals 16 residues. CDR1 is SNHLY and CDR2 is FYNNEI in the germline V gene. The CDR3 spells CASSGFRTASNQPQHF. The CDR3 nucleotides read TGTGCCAGCAGTGGATTTAGGACAGCTAGCAATCAGCCCCAGCATTTT.

Comments on this clone: Distinct nucleotide sequences in the sample also encode this CDR3. This rearrangement joins TRBV28 to TRBJ2-7; TRBD1 is a possible D gene (6 bases). Germline values: CDR1 MDHEN, CDR2 SYDVKM. Trimming left V 6 bases short and J 3 bases short, with 9 bases between. The CDR3 consists of 12 residues. CDR3 region: CASSLQGYEQYV. CDR3 nucleotides: TGTGCCAGCAGCCTACAGGGCTACGAGCAGTACGTC.

This rearrangement joins TRBV7-9 to TRBJ1-1, with 9 bases lining up with TRBD1. Germline lookup yields CDR1 SEHNR and CDR2 FQNEAQ (reference sequence). Germline trimming cut 5 bases from V and 4 bases from J; bases unmatched to any gene: 8. The CDR3 spans 15 residues. This CDR3 is CASSLRTGAGTEAFF. DNA for the CDR3: TGTGCCAGCAGCCTACGGACAGGGGCGGGCACTGAAGCTTTCTTT. The full variable domain, completed using reference TRBV7-9 and TRBJ1-1, is DTGVSQNPRHKITKRGQNVTFRCDPISEHNRLYWYRQTLGQGPEFLTYFQNEAQLEKSRLLSDRFSAERPKGSFSTLEIQRTEQGDSAMYLCASSLRTGAGTEAFFGQGTRLTVV.

J is TRBJ1-1 and V is TRBV6-5; no clear D gene. This CDR3 is 12 amino acids long. The germline V gene has CDR1 MNHEY and CDR2 SVGAGI. V gave up 8 bases and J gave up 0 bases, with 7 bases separating them. Here the CDR3 reads CASGVMNTEAFF. The DNA of the CDR3 is TGTGCCAGCGGAGTAATGAACACTGAAGCTTTCTTT.

The rearrangement links TRBV6-5 to TRBJ1-3; 7 bases are a match to TRBD1. Germline V CDR1 and CDR2: MNHEY, SVGAGI. V was pared by 6 bases and J by 0 bases, with 5 bases of the junction left unmatched. The CDR3 consists of 15 residues. The CDR3: CASRGDSNSGNTIYF. The CDR3 DNA reads TGTGCCAGCAGAGGGGACAGCAACTCTGGAAACACCATATATTTT.

This chain uses TRBV4-3 with TRBJ2-1; 9 nucleotides match TRBD2. Losses at the gene ends were 0 bases for V and 5 bases for J; bases not matched to a gene: 5. Germline V lookup: CDR1 LGHNA, CDR2 YSLEER. The CDR3 totals 16 residues. The CDR3 sequence is CASSQDLASGDNEQFF. The CDR3 region has the DNA TGCGCCAGCAGCCAAGATTTGGCTAGCGGGGACAATGAGCAGTTCTTC.

The CDR3 loop is CASSQPKGGVRAYEQFF. Here the CDR3 DNA reads TGTGCCAGCAGCCAACCGAAGGGCGGGGTCAGAGCGTATGAGCAGTTCTTC. V gene TRBV3-1 (or the pseudogene TRBV3-2) combines with J gene TRBJ2-1; possibly TRBD2 for D (6 bases). The germline V gene encodes CDR1 LGHDT and CDR2 YNNKEL (reference sequence). The germline V and J ends were trimmed by 2 bases and 8 bases, with 22 bases remaining between them. The CDR3 consists of 17 residues.

This clone appeared a single time. The genes are TRBV3-1 (or the pseudogene TRBV3-2) and TRBJ2-2, with TRBD2 identical over 10 bases. Losses at the gene ends were 3 bases for V and 5 bases for J; bases not matched to a gene: 6. Per germline, CDR1 LGHDT and CDR2 YNNKEL (reference sequence). The CDR3 loop spans 16 amino acids. CDR3 region: CASSHLAGARTGELFF. CDR3 nucleotides: TGTGCCAGCAGCCACCTAGCGGGAGCCAGGACCGGGGAGCTGTTTTTT.

The rearrangement joins TRBV10-3 to TRBJ1-1; 8 bases are shared with TRBD1. V lost 10 bases to trimming and J lost 5 bases; unmatched junction nucleotides: 3. Germline CDR1 and CDR2: ENHRY and SYGVKD. This CDR3 spans 11 amino acids. The CDR3 nucleotides are TGTGCCACCCGGACAGGGACTGAAGCTTTCTTT. Translated, it gives CATRTGTEAFF.

This chain connects TRBV12-3 or TRBV12-4 to TRBJ2-3, with D maybe TRBD1 (6 bases). The CDR3 extends over 13 amino acids. V lost 6 bases and J 7 bases, leaving 14 bases between the germline ends. CDR3 sequence (DNA): TGTGCCAGCAGGGTCAGGGGCGGCCATACGCAGTATTTT. It yields the protein CASRVRGGHTQYF.

V is TRBV7-2 and J is TRBJ1-3, with D tentatively TRBD1 (5 bases). Trimming left V 0 bases short and J 2 bases short, with 11 bases between. The germline V gene encodes CDR1 SGHTA and CDR2 FQGNSA. The CDR3 runs 16 residues. For the CDR3, the DNA is TGTGCCAGCAGCTTAGCGCAGGGATCGGCTGGAAACACCATATATTTT. Amino acids: CASSLAQGSAGNTIYF.

The rearrangement links TRBV14 to TRBJ2-5, with 7 bases identical to TRBD2. Germline CDR1 is SGHDN and CDR2 is FVKESK. This CDR3 has 15 amino acids. V gave up 4 bases and J gave up 1 base; unmatched junction bases: 6. The CDR3 spells CASSLGGKGQETQYF. The CDR3 DNA is TGTGCCAGCAGCCTCGGGGGGAAAGGCCAAGAGACCCAGTACTTC.

The V call is TRBV3-1 (or the pseudogene TRBV3-2), the J call TRBJ1-2; the match to TRBD1 covers 8 bases. J was trimmed by 8 bases and V by 1 base; bases with no gene match: 12. The CDR3 is 16 residues long. The V gene's germline CDR1 is LGHDT and CDR2 YNNKEL (reference sequence). The CDR3, as DNA: TGTGCCAGCAGCCAAGGTACAGGGGGACGCTTGGGAGGCTACACCTTC. Translating it yields CASSQGTGGRLGGYTF.

V is TRBV5-1 and J is TRBJ1-6; 8 nucleotides agree with TRBD1. Trimming cost V 0 bases and J 8 bases; bases outside gene matches: 4. Germline CDR1 reads SGHRS; CDR2 reads YFSETQ. The CDR3 spans 15 residues. The CDR3 region is CASSLGTGRDSPLHF. Here the CDR3 DNA reads TGCGCCAGCAGCTTGGGGACAGGGAGGGATTCACCCCTCCACTTT.

The rearrangement links TRBV19 to TRBJ1-2, with 9 bases matching TRBD1. Trimming at V came to 3 bases and at J to 4 bases, leaving 3 bases not matched to a gene. Looked up from germline, CDR1 is LNHDA and CDR2 is SQIVND (reference sequence). The CDR3 is made up of 14 amino acids. DNA of the CDR3: TGTGCCAGTAGTATGGGACAGGGAGGCTATGGCTACACCTTC. It specifies CASSMGQGGYGYTF.